Sequencing of this T cell receptor beta chain was carried out in a study of T cell responses to AZD1222 COVID-19 vaccine. The study's findings and limits: Spike-specific TCRs gained breadth and depth after people received two AZD1222 doses. Mostly white British, mostly female donors; authors suggested clonal diversity may be underestimated. Repertoires were sampled only after the peak T cell response.

Repertoires were generated with immunoSEQ multiplex PCR, while TCRdb's copy carries only in-frame clones and drops some. The sample shows about 76,000 clones, more than 75% of them seen only once. On this clone itself: What it binds is unknown.

V shed 1 base and J shed 2 bases, with 3 bases lying between them. The CDR3 totals 12 residues. The chain combines TRBV12-3 or TRBV12-4 with TRBJ2-7; D gene uncertain. This clonotype was obtained from an adult in good health. Source: peripheral blood, taken on day 0 of AZD1222 vaccination. The CDR3 DNA follows: TGTGCCAGCAGTTTAGAAGCCTACGAGCAGTACTTC. Amino acids: CASSLEAYEQYF.